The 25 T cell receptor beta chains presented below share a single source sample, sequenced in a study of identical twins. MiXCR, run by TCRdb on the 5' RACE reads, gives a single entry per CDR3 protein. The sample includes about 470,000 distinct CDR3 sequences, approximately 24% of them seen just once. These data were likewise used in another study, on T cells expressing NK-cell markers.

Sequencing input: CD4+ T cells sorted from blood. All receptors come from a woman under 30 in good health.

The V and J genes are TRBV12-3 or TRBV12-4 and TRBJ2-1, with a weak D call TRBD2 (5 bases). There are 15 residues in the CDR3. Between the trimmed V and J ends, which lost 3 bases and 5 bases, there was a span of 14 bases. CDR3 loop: CASSFTGSGNNEQFF. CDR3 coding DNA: TGTGCCAGCAGTTTTACGGGATCCGGAAACAATGAGCAGTTCTTC.

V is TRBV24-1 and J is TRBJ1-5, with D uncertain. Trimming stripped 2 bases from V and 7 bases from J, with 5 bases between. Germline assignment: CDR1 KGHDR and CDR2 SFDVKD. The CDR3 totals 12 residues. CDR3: CATSDSGQPQHF. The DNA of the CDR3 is TGTGCCACCAGTGATTCAGGACAGCCCCAGCATTTT.

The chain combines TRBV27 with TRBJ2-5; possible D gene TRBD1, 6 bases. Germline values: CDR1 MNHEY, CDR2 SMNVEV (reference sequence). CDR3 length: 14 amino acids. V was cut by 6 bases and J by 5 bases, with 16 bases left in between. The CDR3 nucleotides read TGTGCCAGCAGCTTACAGGGTATTAGGGAGACCCAGTACTTC. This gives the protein CASSLQGIRETQYF.

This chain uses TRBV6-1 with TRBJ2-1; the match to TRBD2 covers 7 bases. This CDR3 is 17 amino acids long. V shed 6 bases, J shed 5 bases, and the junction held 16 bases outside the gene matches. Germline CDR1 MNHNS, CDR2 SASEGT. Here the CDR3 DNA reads TGTGCCAGCAGCCTCCCCGTTCTAGCGGTTCTTCACAATGAGCAGTTCTTC. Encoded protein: CASSLPVLAVLHNEQFF.

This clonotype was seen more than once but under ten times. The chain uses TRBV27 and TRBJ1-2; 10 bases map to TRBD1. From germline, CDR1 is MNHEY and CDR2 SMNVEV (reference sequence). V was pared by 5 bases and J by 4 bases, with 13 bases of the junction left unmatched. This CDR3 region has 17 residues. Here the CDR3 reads CASSPKTGGPSFYGYTF. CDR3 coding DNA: TGTGCCAGCAGTCCCAAGACAGGGGGCCCTTCATTCTATGGCTACACCTTC.

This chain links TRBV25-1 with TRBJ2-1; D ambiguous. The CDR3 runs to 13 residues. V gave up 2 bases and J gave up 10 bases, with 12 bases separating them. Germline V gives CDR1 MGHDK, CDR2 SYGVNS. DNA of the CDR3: TGTGCCAGCAGTGAAATAGGAATCGGGGAGCAGTTCTTC. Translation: CASSEIGIGEQFF.

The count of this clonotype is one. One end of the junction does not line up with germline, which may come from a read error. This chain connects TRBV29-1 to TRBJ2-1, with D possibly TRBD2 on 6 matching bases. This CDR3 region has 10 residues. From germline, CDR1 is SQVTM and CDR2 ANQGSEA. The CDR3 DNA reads TGCAGCGTTGAAGAGGGGAGGCAGTCCTTC. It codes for CSVEEGRQSF.

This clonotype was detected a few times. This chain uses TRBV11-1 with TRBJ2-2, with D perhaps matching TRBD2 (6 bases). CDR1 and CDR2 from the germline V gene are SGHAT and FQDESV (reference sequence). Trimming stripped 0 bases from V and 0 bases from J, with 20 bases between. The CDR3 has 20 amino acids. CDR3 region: CASSLAPPFLGGANTGELFF. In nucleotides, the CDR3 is TGTGCCAGCAGCTTAGCCCCTCCGTTTTTGGGGGGAGCGAACACCGGGGAGCTGTTTTTT. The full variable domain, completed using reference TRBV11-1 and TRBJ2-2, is EAEVAQSPRYKITEKSQAVAFWCDPISGHATLYWYRQILGQGPELLVQFQDESVVDDSQLPKDRFSAERLKGVDSTLKIQPAELGDSAMYLCASSLAPPFLGGANTGELFFGEGSRLTVL.

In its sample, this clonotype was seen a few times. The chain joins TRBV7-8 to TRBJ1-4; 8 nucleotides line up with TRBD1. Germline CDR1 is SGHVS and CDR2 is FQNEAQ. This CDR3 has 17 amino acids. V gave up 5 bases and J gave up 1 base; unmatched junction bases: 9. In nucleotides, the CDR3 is TGTGCCAGCAGCCCAGTCCCGGGACAGGAAACTAATGAAAAACTGTTTTTT. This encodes CASSPVPGQETNEKLFF. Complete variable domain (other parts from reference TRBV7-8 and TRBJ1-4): GAGVSQSPRYKVAKRGQDVALRCDPISGHVSLFWYQQALGQGPEFLTYFQNEAQLDKSGLPSDRFFAERPEGSVSTLKIQRTQQEDSAVYLCASSPVPGQETNEKLFFGSGTQLSVL.

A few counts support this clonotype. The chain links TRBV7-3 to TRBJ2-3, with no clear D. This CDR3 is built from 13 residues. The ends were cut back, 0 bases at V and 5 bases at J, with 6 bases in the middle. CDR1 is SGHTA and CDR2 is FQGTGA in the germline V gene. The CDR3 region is CASSLTLKDTQYF. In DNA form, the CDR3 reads TGTGCCAGCAGCTTAACGTTAAAAGATACGCAGTATTTT.

This chain's CDR3 is CSATAQADTQYF. In nucleotides, the CDR3 is TGCAGTGCTACGGCGCAAGCGGATACGCAGTATTTT. V is TRBV20-1 and J is TRBJ2-3; D uncertain. V was clipped by 4 bases and J by 6 bases, with 11 bases between them. The germline CDR1 and CDR2 sequences are DFQATT and SNEGSKA (reference sequence). This CDR3 is 12 amino acids long.

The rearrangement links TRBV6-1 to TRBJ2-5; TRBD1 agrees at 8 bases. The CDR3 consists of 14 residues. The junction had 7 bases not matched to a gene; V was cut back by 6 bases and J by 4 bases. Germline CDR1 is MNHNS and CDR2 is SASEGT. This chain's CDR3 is CASRQGGAGETQYF. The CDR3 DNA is TGTGCCAGCAGACAGGGGGGAGCGGGAGAGACCCAGTACTTC.

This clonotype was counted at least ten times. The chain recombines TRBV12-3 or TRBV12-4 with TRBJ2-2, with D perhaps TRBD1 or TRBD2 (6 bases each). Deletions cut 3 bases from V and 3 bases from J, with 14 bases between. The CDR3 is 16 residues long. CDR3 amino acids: CASSFFGGLDTGELFF. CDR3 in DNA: TGTGCCAGCAGTTTTTTTGGGGGGCTAGACACCGGGGAGCTGTTTTTT.

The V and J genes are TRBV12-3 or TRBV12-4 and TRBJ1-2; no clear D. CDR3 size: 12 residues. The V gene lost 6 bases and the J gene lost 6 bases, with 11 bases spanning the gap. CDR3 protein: CASSIQPDGYTF. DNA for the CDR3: TGTGCCAGCAGCATACAGCCCGATGGCTACACCTTC.

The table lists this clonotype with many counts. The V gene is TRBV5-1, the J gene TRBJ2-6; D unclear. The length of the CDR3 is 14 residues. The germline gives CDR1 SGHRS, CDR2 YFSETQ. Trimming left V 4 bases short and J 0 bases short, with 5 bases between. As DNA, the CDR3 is TGCGCCAGCAGCCCGCCCTCTGGGGCCAACGTCCTGACTTTC. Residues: CASSPPSGANVLTF.

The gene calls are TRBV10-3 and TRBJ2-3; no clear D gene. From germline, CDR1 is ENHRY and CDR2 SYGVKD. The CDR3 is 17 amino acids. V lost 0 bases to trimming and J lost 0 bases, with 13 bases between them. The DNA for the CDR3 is TGTGCCATCAGTGAGTCGAGTCCGGATCCTAGCACAGATACGCAGTATTTT. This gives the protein CAISESSPDPSTDTQYF.

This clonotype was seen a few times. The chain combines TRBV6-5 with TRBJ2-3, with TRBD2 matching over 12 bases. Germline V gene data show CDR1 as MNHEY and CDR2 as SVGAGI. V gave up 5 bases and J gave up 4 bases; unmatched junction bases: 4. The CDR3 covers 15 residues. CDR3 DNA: TGTGCCAGCAGTATACTAGCGGGGGGTTCAGATACGCAGTATTTT. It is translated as CASSILAGGSDTQYF.

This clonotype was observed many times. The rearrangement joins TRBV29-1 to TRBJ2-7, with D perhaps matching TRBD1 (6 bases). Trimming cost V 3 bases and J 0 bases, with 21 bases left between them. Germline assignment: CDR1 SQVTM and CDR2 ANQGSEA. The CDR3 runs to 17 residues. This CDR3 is CSVEVMGRQASSYEQYF. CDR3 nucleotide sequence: TGCAGCGTTGAGGTGATGGGGAGACAGGCAAGCTCCTACGAGCAGTACTTC.

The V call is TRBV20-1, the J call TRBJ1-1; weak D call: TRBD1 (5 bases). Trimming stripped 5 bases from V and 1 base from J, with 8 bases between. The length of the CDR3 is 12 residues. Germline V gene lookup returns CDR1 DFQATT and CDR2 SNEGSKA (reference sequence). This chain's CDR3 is CSAWQGNTEAFF. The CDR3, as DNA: TGCAGTGCTTGGCAGGGGAACACTGAAGCTTTCTTT.

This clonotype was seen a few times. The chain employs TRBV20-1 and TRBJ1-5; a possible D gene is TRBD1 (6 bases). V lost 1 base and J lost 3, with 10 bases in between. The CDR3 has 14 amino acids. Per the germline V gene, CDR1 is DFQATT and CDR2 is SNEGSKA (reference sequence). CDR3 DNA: TGCAGTGCTAGAGCAGGGGCTAACAATCAGCCCCAGCATTTT. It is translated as CSARAGANNQPQHF.

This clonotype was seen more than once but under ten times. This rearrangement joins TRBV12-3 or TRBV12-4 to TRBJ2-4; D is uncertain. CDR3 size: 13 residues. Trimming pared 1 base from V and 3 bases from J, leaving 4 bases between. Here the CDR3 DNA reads TGTGCCAGCAGTTTAGGATACAAAAACATTCAGTACTTC. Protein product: CASSLGYKNIQYF.

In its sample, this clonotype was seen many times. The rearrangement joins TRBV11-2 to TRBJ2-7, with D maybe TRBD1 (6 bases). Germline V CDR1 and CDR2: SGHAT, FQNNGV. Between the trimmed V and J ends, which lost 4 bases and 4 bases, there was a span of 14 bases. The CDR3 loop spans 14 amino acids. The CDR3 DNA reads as TGTGCCAGCAGCTCGAGGGGGTCGGGGTACGAGCAGTACTTC. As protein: CASSSRGSGYEQYF.

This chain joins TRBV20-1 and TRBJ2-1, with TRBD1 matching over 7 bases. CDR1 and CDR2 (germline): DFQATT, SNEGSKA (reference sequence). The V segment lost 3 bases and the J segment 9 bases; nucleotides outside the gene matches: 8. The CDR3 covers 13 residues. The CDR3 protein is CSARLTGFSEQFF. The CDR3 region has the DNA TGCAGTGCTAGGCTGACAGGGTTTAGTGAGCAGTTCTTC.

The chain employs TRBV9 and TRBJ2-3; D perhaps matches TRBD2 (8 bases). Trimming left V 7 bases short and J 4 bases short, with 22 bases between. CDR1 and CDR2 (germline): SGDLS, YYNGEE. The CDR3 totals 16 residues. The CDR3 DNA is TGTGCCAGCCACAGGGGAAGCGGGAGTTTCGCAGATACGCAGTATTTT. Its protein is CASHRGSGSFADTQYF.

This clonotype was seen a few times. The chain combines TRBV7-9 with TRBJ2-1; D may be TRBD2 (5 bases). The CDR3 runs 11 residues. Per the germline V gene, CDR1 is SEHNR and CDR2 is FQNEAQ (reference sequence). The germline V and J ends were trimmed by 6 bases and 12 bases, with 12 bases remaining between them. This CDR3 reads CASSFGKVQFF. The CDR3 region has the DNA TGTGCCAGCAGTTTCGGGAAAGTGCAGTTCTTC.